This TCR beta chain was profiled in a study of T cell changes during pregnancy in multiple sclerosis. V was shortened by 1 base and J by 8 bases, with 12 bases between the two germline ends. CDR3 length: 14 amino acids. Germline CDR1 reads SGHRS; CDR2 reads YFSETQ. Only in-frame clones appear in the TCRdb table, and some are missing; sequencing was by immunoSEQ multiplex PCR. Of about 67,000 clones in the sample, 91% were seen once. V is TRBV5-1 and J is TRBJ1-4; D is uncertain. This sequence was found in a female donor with multiple sclerosis, enrolled in a pregnancy study. Source: peripheral blood, taken in the second trimester of pregnancy. The CDR3 nucleotides are TGCGCCAGCAGCTTGCCGGACGAGGGCGAAAAACTGTTTTTT. This encodes CASSLPDEGEKLFF.